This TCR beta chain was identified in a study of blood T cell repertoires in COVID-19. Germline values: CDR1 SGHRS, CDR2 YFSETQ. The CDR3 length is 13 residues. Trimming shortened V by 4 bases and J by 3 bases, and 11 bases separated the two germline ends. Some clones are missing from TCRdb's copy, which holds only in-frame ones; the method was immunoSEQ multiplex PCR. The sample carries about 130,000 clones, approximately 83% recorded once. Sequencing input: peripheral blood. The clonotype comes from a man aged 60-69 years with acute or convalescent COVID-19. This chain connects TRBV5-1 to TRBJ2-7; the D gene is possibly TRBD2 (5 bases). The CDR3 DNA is TGCGCCAGCAGCATAGGACTGGACTACGAGCAGTACTTC. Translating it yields CASSIGLDYEQYF.